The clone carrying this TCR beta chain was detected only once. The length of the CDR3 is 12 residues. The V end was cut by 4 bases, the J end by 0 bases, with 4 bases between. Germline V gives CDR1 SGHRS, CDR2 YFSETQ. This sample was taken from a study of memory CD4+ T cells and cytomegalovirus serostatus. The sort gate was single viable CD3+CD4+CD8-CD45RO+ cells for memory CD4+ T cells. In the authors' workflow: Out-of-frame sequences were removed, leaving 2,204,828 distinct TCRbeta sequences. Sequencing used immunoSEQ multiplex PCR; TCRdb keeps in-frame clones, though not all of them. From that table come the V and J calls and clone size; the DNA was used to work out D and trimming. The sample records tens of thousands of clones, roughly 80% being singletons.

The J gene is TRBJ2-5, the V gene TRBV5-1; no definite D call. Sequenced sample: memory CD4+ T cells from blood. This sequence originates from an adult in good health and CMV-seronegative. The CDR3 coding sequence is TGCGCCAGCAGCCCCCACCAAGAGACCCAGTACTTC. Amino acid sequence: CASSPHQETQYF.